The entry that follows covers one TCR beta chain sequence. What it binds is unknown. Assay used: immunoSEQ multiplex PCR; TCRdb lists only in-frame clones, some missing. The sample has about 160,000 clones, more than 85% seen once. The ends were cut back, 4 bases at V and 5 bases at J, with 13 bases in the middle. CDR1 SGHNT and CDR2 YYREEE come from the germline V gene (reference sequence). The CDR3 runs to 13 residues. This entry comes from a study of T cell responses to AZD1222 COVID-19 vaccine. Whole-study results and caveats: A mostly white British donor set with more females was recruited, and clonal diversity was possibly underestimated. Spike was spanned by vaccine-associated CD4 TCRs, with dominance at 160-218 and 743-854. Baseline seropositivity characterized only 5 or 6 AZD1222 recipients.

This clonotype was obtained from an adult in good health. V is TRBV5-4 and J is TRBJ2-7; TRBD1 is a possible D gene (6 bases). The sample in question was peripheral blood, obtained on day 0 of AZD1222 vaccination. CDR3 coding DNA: TGTGCCAGCAGCCCAACTCAGGGGCACGAGCAGTACTTC. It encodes CASSPTQGHEQYF.